The clone carrying this T cell receptor (beta chain) was picked up one time. The antigen is unknown. These data originate in a study of T cell repertoires in cytomegalovirus infection. Study-level background: Indications of both CMV infection and matching HLA type were provided by public TCR beta signatures.

TCRdb called the reads again in MiXCR, with one record for every CDR3 protein. The sample contains some 940,000 distinct CDR3 sequences, roughly 30% of which appear only once. Trimming stripped 6 bases from V and 4 bases from J, with 21 bases between. Germline V CDR1 and CDR2: MDHEN, SYDVKM. The CDR3 extends over 16 amino acids. Specimen: cultured CD8+ T cells from PBMCs, collected from culture after CMV antigen stimulation. This clonotype was obtained from a human donor in good health (CMV status not recorded). Some clones in this sample may be carry-over from other donors' samples. V usage is TRBV28 and J usage is TRBJ1-1; no firm D call. The CDR3 DNA reads as TGTGCCAGCAGCCCTGAGTGGGGTGGGGTGAGCACTGAAGCTTTCTTT. It specifies CASSPEWGGVSTEAFF.